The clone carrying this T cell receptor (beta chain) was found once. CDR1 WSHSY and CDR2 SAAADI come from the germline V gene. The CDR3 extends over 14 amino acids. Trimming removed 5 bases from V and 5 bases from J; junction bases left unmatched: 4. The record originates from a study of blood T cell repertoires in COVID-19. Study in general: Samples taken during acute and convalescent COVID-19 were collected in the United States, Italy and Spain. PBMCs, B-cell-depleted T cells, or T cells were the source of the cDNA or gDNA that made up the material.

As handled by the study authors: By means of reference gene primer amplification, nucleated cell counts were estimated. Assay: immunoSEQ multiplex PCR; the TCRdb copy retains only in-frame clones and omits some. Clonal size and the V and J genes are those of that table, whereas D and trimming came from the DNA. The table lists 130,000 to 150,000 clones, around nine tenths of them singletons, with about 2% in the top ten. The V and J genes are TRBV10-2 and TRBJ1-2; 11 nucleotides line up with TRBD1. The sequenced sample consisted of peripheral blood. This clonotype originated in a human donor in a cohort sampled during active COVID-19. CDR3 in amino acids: CASSRTGGSYGYTF. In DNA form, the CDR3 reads TGCGCCAGCAGTAGGACAGGGGGCAGTTATGGCTACACCTTC.